One and the same sample provided the 11 T cell receptor beta chains below, sequenced in a study of spatial heterogeneity in lung cancer. Using its own MiXCR run on the 5' RACE reads, TCRdb lists one record per CDR3 protein. This table holds approximately 110,000 distinct CDR3 sequences, under 14% found once. Time point noted: blood at routine non-recurrence follow-up after resection. The sequencing used PBMCs, collected at follow-up. Receptors originate from a female donor with early-stage non-small cell lung cancer.

This clonotype was counted ten times or more. CDR3 DNA sequence: TGTGCCAGCAGCCTCACTAGCGGCACAGATACGCAGTATTTT. It yields the protein CASSLTSGTDTQYF. The chain links TRBV7-3 to TRBJ2-3; 7 bases line up with TRBD2. The CDR3 spans 14 residues. Germline V gives CDR1 SGHTA, CDR2 FQGTGA. V lost 5 bases, J lost 1 base, and 3 bases stayed unmatched.

This clonotype turned up a few times. The chain couples TRBV7-6 to TRBJ1-4; D not certain. Germline V lookup: CDR1 SGHVS, CDR2 FNYEAQ. The CDR3 totals 15 residues. Trimming shortened V by 4 bases and J by 3 bases, and 12 bases separated the two germline ends. This CDR3 is CASSSRTGANEKLFF. In nucleotides, the CDR3 is TGTGCCAGCAGCTCGCGGACGGGAGCTAATGAAAAACTGTTTTTT.

The CDR3 DNA follows: TGCAGTGCCCAAGCGGGACCCAGCTCCTACAATGAGCAGTTCTTC. Its translation is CSAQAGPSSYNEQFF. V and J are TRBV20-1 and TRBJ2-1; TRBD2 matches at 7 bases. J was trimmed by 0 bases and V by 6 bases; bases with no gene match: 8. CDR1 is DFQATT, CDR2 SNEGSKA, per germline (reference sequence). The CDR3 consists of 15 residues.

The CDR3 sequence is CASSLKGTGNQPQHF. The CDR3 region has the DNA TGTGCCAGCAGCTTAAAGGGGACAGGGAATCAGCCCCAGCATTTT. V and J are TRBV7-2 and TRBJ1-5; 9 nucleotides line up with TRBD1. CDR1 and CDR2 from the germline V gene are SGHTA and FQGNSA. The CDR3 totals 15 residues. With 2 bases clipped from V and 4 bases from J, the junction kept 3 bases outside the gene matches.

This clonotype was observed a handful of times. The gene calls are TRBV28 and TRBJ2-7; no clear D. The CDR3 extends over 11 amino acids. V was trimmed by 8 bases and J by 3 bases, leaving 8 bases between them. CDR1 and CDR2 from the germline V gene are MDHEN and SYDVKM. The CDR3 loop reads CASGTHYEQYF. Written as DNA, the CDR3 is TGTGCCAGCGGAACACACTACGAGCAGTACTTC.

This clonotype was seen ten or more times. The rearrangement links TRBV11-2 to TRBJ2-3; 8 bases are a match to TRBD1. The CDR3 has 15 amino acids. The trim removed 2 bases at V and 3 bases at J, leaving 4 bases unmatched. CDR1 is SGHAT, CDR2 FQNNGV, per germline. The CDR3 DNA sequence: TGTGCCAGCAGCTTAAACAGGGGGTTAACAGATACGCAGTATTTT. This translates into CASSLNRGLTDTQYF.

The table lists this clonotype with many counts. The CDR3 nucleotides read TGTGCCAGCAGCTTACAGGGTTTCTACAATGAGCAGTTCTTC. It encodes CASSLQGFYNEQFF. The chain uses TRBV7-2 and TRBJ2-1; a possible D gene is TRBD1 (5 bases). CDR3 size: 14 residues. Trimming stripped 2 bases from V and 3 bases from J, with 8 bases between. In germline, CDR1 is SGHTA, CDR2 FQGNSA.

This clonotype came up many times. The gene calls are TRBV5-1 and TRBJ2-2, with 7 bases that match TRBD1. V shed 4 bases and J 6 bases; nucleotides not matched to a gene: 3. This CDR3 contains 13 residues. CDR1 and CDR2 (germline): SGHRS, YFSETQ. CDR3 in amino acids: CASSVGQSGELFF. The CDR3 DNA reads TGCGCCAGCAGCGTGGGACAGTCCGGGGAGCTGTTTTTT.

The genes are TRBV20-1 and TRBJ1-2; tentative D call: TRBD1 (5 bases). V dropped 1 base and J dropped 4 bases, with 19 bases sitting between them. This CDR3 contains 16 residues. Germline loops: CDR1 DFQATT, CDR2 SNEGSKA (reference sequence). The CDR3: CSARGGGLGEFYGYTF. The CDR3 region has the DNA TGCAGTGCTAGAGGAGGCGGTTTGGGGGAATTCTATGGCTACACCTTC.

At least ten counts were recorded for this clonotype. The chain is built from TRBV19 and TRBJ1-1; D uncertain. In germline, CDR1 is LNHDA, CDR2 SQIVND (reference sequence). The CDR3 totals 12 residues. V was clipped by 7 bases and J by 4 bases, with 10 bases between them. The CDR3 region is CASIDSPTEAFF. Written as DNA, the CDR3 is TGTGCCAGTATAGATTCCCCCACTGAAGCTTTCTTT.

This clonotype was found a few times. The gene calls are TRBV2 and TRBJ2-5, with a tentative D call TRBD1 (6 bases). CDR1 and CDR2 from the germline V gene are SNHLY and FYNNEI. V dropped 3 bases and J dropped 5 bases, with 16 bases sitting between them. The CDR3 is made up of 15 amino acids. Written as DNA, the CDR3 is TGTGCCAGCAGTGAGCAGAGGGCAGGGGAGGAGACCCAGTACTTC. The encoded protein is CASSEQRAGEETQYF.